This T cell receptor (beta chain) was identified in a study of cytomegalovirus exposure and HLA in healthy donors. Broader study findings: Later findings reportedly placed an Asian-associated ancestry cluster below the approximately 670-donor mean for N-insertions. Cytomegalovirus-associated status was assigned to approximately 160 TCR beta chains.

The CDR3 extends over 13 amino acids. Of note for this clone: What it binds is unknown.

The PCR employed 60 Vbeta primers together with 13 Jbeta primers. This table comes from immunoSEQ multiplex PCR, and its TCRdb copy is limited to in-frame clones, with some not included. The sample consists of approximately 170,000 clones, under 85% of them appearing once. The chain joins TRBV21-1 to TRBJ2-7; whether TRBD2, the table's D call, matches the DNA was not checked. TRBV21-1 represents a pseudogene. Material for sequencing was PBMCs. This sequence was found in a woman under 30 in good health and CMV-seronegative. As DNA, the CDR3 is TGTGCCAGCAGCAAAGAGCGCACCTACGAGCAGTACTTC. This sequence encodes CASSKERTYEQYF.